The source of this T cell receptor (beta chain) is a study of liver allograft versus peripheral blood T cells. Background on the study: In transplanted livers, T cell receptor repertoires were compared with those found in the recipients' peripheral blood.

MiXCR was run by TCRdb on the reads, yielding one entry per CDR3 protein. In the table there are fewer than 15,000 distinct CDR3 sequences, 15% to 20% of which are singletons. The germline V and J ends were trimmed by 5 bases and 4 bases, with 11 bases remaining between them. Germline CDR1 LNHNV, CDR2 YYDKDF (reference sequence). The CDR3 length is 14 residues. This clonotype counts as medium-sized. The chain joins TRBV15 to TRBJ2-2; maybe TRBD2 (6 bases). The clonotype originates from a human patient who had a liver transplant. Some T cells may arise from the graft donor. The DNA of the CDR3 is TGTGCCACCAGCGGGATCGGGGGCACCGGGGAGCTGTTTTTT. Its translation: CATSGIGGTGELFF.